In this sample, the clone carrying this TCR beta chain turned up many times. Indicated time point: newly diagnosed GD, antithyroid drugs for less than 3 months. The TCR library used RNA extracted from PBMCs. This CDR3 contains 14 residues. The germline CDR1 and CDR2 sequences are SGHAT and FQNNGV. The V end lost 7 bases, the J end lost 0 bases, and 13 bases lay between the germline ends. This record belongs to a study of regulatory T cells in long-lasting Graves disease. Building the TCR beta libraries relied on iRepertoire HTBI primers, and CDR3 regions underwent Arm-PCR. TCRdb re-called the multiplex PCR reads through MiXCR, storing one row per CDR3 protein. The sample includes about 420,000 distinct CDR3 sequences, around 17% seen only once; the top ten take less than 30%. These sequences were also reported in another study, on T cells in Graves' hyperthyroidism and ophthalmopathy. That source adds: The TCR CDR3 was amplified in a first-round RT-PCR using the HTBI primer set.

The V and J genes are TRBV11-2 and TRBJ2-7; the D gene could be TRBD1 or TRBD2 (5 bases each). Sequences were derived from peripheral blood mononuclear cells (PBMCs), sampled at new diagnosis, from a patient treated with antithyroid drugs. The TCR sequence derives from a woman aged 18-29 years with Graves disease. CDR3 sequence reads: CASIRDDDSYEQYF. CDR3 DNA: TGTGCCAGCATCCGGGACGATGACTCCTACGAGCAGTACTTC.